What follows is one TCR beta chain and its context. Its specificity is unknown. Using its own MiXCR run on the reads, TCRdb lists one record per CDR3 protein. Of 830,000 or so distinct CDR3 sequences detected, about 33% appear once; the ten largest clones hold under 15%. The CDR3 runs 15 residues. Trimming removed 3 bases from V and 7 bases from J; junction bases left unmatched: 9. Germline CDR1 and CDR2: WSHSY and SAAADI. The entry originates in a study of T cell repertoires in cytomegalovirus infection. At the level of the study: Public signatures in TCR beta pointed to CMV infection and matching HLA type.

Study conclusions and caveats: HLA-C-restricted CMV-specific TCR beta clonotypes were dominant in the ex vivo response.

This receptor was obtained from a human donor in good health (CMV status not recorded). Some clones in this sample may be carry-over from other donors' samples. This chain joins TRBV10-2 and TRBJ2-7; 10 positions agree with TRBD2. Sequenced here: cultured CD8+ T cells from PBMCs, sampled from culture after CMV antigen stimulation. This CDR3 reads CASSDALAGLPEQYF. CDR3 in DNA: TGCGCCAGCAGTGATGCACTAGCGGGGCTCCCTGAGCAGTACTTC.